This T cell receptor (beta chain) was captured by sequencing in a study of blood T cell repertoires in COVID-19. The overall study: Whether acute or convalescent, the COVID-19 samples came from the United States, Italy and Spain. From T cells, B-cell-depleted T cells, or PBMCs came the material, which was cDNA or gDNA.

As handled by the study authors: Nucleated cell number was recorded as an estimate derived from reference gene primer amplification. This table comes from immunoSEQ multiplex PCR, and its TCRdb copy is limited to in-frame clones, with some not included. V, J and clone size are those of that table, while D and trimming were read from the DNA. This table holds approximately 27,000 clones, almost 90% found once. Trimming cost V 1 base and J 1 base; bases outside gene matches: 5. Germline assignment: CDR1 SGHTS and CDR2 YDEGEE. This CDR3 has 15 amino acids. Sequenced input: peripheral blood. The V call is TRBV5-8, the J call TRBJ2-7; TRBD1 matches 7 bases. The receptor comes from a man in his 70s with acute or convalescent COVID-19. The CDR3 here is CASSLQGVGSYEQYF. The CDR3 DNA reads TGTGCCAGCAGCTTGCAGGGGGTGGGATCCTACGAGCAGTACTTC.